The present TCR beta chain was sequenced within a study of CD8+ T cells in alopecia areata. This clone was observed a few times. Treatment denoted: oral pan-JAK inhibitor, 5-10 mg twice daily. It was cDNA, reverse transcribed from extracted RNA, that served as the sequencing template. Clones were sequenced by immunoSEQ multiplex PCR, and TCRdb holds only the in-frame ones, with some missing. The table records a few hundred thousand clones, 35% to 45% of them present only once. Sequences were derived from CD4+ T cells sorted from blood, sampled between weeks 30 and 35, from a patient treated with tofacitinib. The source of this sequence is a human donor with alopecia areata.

The CDR3 region has the DNA TGTGCCACCATAGCGGGGGGGCCTGAATCAGATACGCAGTATTTT. Translated, it gives CATIAGGPESDTQYF. This rearrangement joins TRBV2 to TRBJ2-3, with 11 nucleotides matching TRBD2. In germline, CDR1 is SNHLY, CDR2 FYNNEI. This CDR3 spans 15 amino acids. The trim removed 10 bases at V and 4 bases at J, leaving 10 bases unmatched.